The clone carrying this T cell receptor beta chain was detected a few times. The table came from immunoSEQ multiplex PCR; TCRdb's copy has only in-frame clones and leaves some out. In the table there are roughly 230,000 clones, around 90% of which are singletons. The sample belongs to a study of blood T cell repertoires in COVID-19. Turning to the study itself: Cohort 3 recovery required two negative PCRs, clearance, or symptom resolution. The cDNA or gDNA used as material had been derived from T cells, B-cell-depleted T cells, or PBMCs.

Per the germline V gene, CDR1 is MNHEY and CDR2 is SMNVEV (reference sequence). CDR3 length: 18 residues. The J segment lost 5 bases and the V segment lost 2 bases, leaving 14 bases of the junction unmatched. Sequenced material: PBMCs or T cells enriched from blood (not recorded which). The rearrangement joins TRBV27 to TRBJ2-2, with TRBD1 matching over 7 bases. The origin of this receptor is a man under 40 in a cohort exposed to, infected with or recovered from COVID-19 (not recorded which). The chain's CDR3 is CASSLPGVGGRHTGELFF. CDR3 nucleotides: TGTGCCAGCAGTTTACCCGGGGTAGGGGGCCGCCATACCGGGGAGCTGTTTTTT.